Below, 27 T cell receptor beta chains from the same sample are listed, as sequenced in a study of blood T cells in healthy people across ages. Through a sample-barcoded 5' primer and a J-beta primer mix, a second PCR was run for roughly 7 to 12 cycles. Using its own MiXCR run on the 5' RACE reads, TCRdb lists one record per CDR3 protein. This table holds over 550,000 distinct CDR3 sequences, roughly 31% found once. Sequenced sample: blood. The receptors come from a woman older than 75 in good health.

In its sample, this clonotype was seen once. Just one base apart from a much larger clone, this may be a read error. V usage is TRBV30 and J usage is TRBJ1-5; no definite D call. The CDR3 runs to 13 residues. The V gene's germline CDR1 is GTSNPN and CDR2 SVGIG (reference sequence). The chain's CDR3 is CARSGQYNQPQHF. In DNA, the CDR3 is TGTGCCCGGAGTGGGCAGTACAATCAGCCCCAGCATTTT.

The chain combines TRBV10-2 with TRBJ2-5; 7 bases line up with TRBD2. There are 14 residues in the CDR3. Germline assignment: CDR1 WSHSY and CDR2 SAAADI. V trimming: 6 bases; J trimming: 4 bases; junction bases outside the gene matches: 8. The CDR3 is CASRPPAGTETQYF. CDR3 in DNA: TGCGCCAGCAGACCTCCAGCGGGGACAGAGACCCAGTACTTC.

The table lists this clonotype with many counts. This chain joins TRBV20-1 and TRBJ2-5, with TRBD2 identical over 9 bases. The CDR3 covers 14 residues. With V trimmed by 6 bases and J by 5 bases, 10 bases remained unmatched. CDR1 is DFQATT, CDR2 SNEGSKA, per germline (reference sequence). The CDR3 DNA is TGCAGTGCCGGCCTGCTAGCGGGGAGGGAGACCCAGTACTTC. Translated: CSAGLLAGRETQYF.

This clonotype was counted a single time. The chain uses TRBV7-2 and TRBJ2-5; 10 bases match TRBD2. The last part of the DNA fits TRBJ2-7 better; the J call may be wrong. This CDR3 is built from 14 residues. Germline CDR1 SGHTA, CDR2 FQGNSA. Here the CDR3 DNA reads TGTGCCAGCAGCTTAGCAGCGGGAGGGAGCGAGCAGTACTTC. It is translated as CASSLAAGGSEQYF.

This clonotype was seen many times. The chain employs TRBV7-2 and TRBJ1-4, with no clear D. Germline values: CDR1 SGHTA, CDR2 FQGNSA. The CDR3 length is 13 residues. With 5 bases removed from V and 7 bases from J, the gap between germline ends came to 11 bases. This CDR3 is CASSPQSGEKLFF. The CDR3 DNA reads as TGTGCCAGCAGCCCACAAAGCGGTGAAAAACTGTTTTTT.

This clonotype was seen only once. Sequence at one end of the junction differs from germline and may be a read error. The chain combines TRBV7-9 with TRBJ2-3; D perhaps matches TRBD1 (5 bases). The CDR3 consists of 13 residues. The V gene's germline CDR1 is SEHNR and CDR2 FQNEAQ (reference sequence). The DNA of the CDR3 is TGTACCAGGTCGGTCAGGGACACAGATACGCAGTATTTT. Amino acid sequence: CTRSVRDTDTQYF.

The chain has TRBV20-1 and TRBJ2-3; 10 bases line up with TRBD2. Germline values: CDR1 DFQATT, CDR2 SNEGSKA (reference sequence). The CDR3 consists of 13 residues. The J segment lost 7 bases and the V segment lost 6 bases, leaving 7 bases of the junction unmatched. DNA of the CDR3: TGCAGTGCAGAGCTAGCGGGAGTGAATACGCAGTATTTT. Translated: CSAELAGVNTQYF.

This clonotype has more than one count but fewer than ten. V is TRBV5-1 and J is TRBJ1-1; D may be TRBD1 (5 bases). Germline CDR1 reads SGHRS; CDR2 reads YFSETQ. V was shortened by 1 base and J by 2 bases, with 9 bases between the two germline ends. The CDR3 extends over 14 amino acids. CDR3 DNA sequence: TGCGCCAGCAGCTTGAGACAGAGCAACACTGAAGCTTTCTTT. It specifies CASSLRQSNTEAFF.

The sample holds a few counts of this clonotype. The CDR3 region has the DNA TGTGCCAGCAGCTTGTGGACAAAGGACACCGGGGAGCTGTTTTTT. Amino acids: CASSLWTKDTGELFF. V and J are TRBV5-6 and TRBJ2-2; D possibly corresponds to TRBD1 (5 bases). Looked up from germline, CDR1 is SGHDT and CDR2 is YYEEEE. This CDR3 contains 15 residues. V was pared by 1 base and J by 3 bases, with 10 bases between.

The chain carries TRBV5-6 and TRBJ2-3; D is ambiguous. The CDR3 contains 15 residues. V was clipped by 1 base and J by 5 bases, with 14 bases between them. CDR1 and CDR2 (germline): SGHDT, YYEEEE. In DNA, the CDR3 is TGTGCCAGCAGCTTGAGAACTCCCCTGGGAGATACGCAGTATTTT. Translation: CASSLRTPLGDTQYF. Filled out from reference TRBV5-6 and TRBJ2-3, the complete variable domain reads DAGVTQSPTHLIKTRGQQVTLRCSPKSGHDTVSWYQQALGQGPQFIFQYYEEEERQRGNFPDRFSGHQFPNYSSELNVNALLLGDSALYLCASSLRTPLGDTQYFGPGTRLTVL.

The rearrangement uses TRBV7-8 and TRBJ2-1, with D perhaps matching TRBD2 (6 bases). The CDR3 is 16 residues long. V lost 5 bases and J lost 8, with 22 bases in between. The germline V gene has CDR1 SGHVS and CDR2 FQNEAQ. The CDR3 loop is CASSLQASAGTDEQFF. For the CDR3, the DNA is TGTGCCAGCAGCCTACAGGCGTCTGCGGGAACGGATGAGCAGTTCTTC.

Regarding this clonotype: Given a much more abundant clone one base away, this may be a read error. The chain combines TRBV10-3 with TRBJ2-1; 8 bases line up with TRBD2. The DNA end is more similar to TRBJ2-7, so the J call may be wrong. In germline, CDR1 is ENHRY, CDR2 SYGVKD. CDR3 length: 14 residues. CDR3 residues: CAISARGDYNEQYF. CDR3 in DNA: TGTGCCATCAGTGCGCGGGGGGACTACAATGAGCAGTACTTC.

About this clonotype itself: With a much larger clone just one base away, this may be a read error. CDR3 loop: CASSLAGQGFRSYEQFF. The CDR3 DNA sequence: TGTGCCAGCAGCTTAGCGGGACAGGGATTTAGGTCCTACGAGCAGTTCTTC. V gene TRBV7-6 combines with J gene TRBJ2-1; 9 bases fit TRBD1. V lost 0 bases, J lost 10 bases, and 13 bases stayed unmatched. This CDR3 has 17 residues. The germline gives CDR1 SGHVS, CDR2 FNYEAQ.

Comments on this clonotype: Relative to the germline gene, one junction end is altered; a read error may explain this. The chain has TRBV7-2 and TRBJ1-5; 11 bases map to TRBD1. This CDR3 is 15 amino acids long. Germline loops: CDR1 SGHTA, CDR2 FQGNSA. As DNA, the CDR3 is TGTGCCAGCAGCGGGGGGACAGGGGGGGGACAGCTCCAGCATTTT. Protein product: CASSGGTGGGQLQHF.

The CDR3 DNA is TGTGCAAGTCGCTTAGCGGGGTTCGGCTACACCTTC. It codes for CASRLAGFGYTF. V and J are TRBV12-2 and TRBJ1-2. TRBV12-2 is tagged as a pseudogene. CDR3 length: 12 residues.

V is TRBV28 and J is TRBJ2-3, with D perhaps matching TRBD2 (6 bases). Between the trimmed V and J ends, which lost 4 bases and 0 bases, there was a span of 17 bases. Germline V gene data show CDR1 as MDHEN and CDR2 as SYDVKM. The length of the CDR3 is 17 residues. The CDR3 nucleotides are TGTGCCAGCAGTTCGATACCTAGCGTGGCTAGCACAGATACGCAGTATTTT. Its translation: CASSSIPSVASTDTQYF.

This clonotype was detected a few times. The chain combines TRBV2 with TRBJ2-3, with D perhaps given as TRBD1 or TRBD2 (5 bases each). This CDR3 region has 15 residues. Looked up from germline, CDR1 is SNHLY and CDR2 is FYNNEI. The V gene lost 9 bases and the J gene lost 1 base, with 17 bases spanning the gap. CDR3 sequence reads: CASSWGTRRTDTQYF. CDR3 nucleotide sequence: TGTGCCAGTTCCTGGGGGACCCGACGCACAGATACGCAGTATTTT.

This clonotype has a count of ten or more. Compared with germline, one end of the junction differs, possibly owing to a read error. The CDR3 loop is CASSFEETQYF. The CDR3 nucleotides are TGTGCCAGCAGCTTTGAAGAGACCCAGTACTTC. The rearrangement uses TRBV5-1 and TRBJ2-5; D call uncertain. Germline V gene sequence: CDR1 SGHRS, CDR2 YFSETQ. The CDR3 is made up of 11 amino acids.

Many counts were recorded for this clonotype. CDR3 region: CSATGQGFADTQYF. DNA for the CDR3: TGCAGTGCTACGGGGCAGGGGTTCGCAGATACGCAGTATTTT. V is TRBV20-1 and J is TRBJ2-3, with D possibly being TRBD1 (6 bases). V dropped 4 bases and J dropped 4 bases, with 15 bases sitting between them. The CDR3 extends over 14 amino acids. Germline V gene sequence: CDR1 DFQATT, CDR2 SNEGSKA (reference sequence).

The V and J genes are TRBV4-1 and TRBJ2-2, with TRBD2 matching 8 bases. Per the germline V gene, CDR1 is MGHRA and CDR2 is YSYEKL. The CDR3 has 16 residues. The V and J ends lost 6 bases and 5 bases, in that order; junction bases with no gene match: 11. The DNA of the CDR3 is TGCGCCAGCAGTCCCAAGGGACTAGTTCTAACCGGGGAGCTGTTTTTT. This sequence encodes CASSPKGLVLTGELFF.

In its sample, this clonotype was seen many times. V usage is TRBV28 and J usage is TRBJ1-2; D is unclear. V dropped 7 bases and J dropped 3 bases, with 15 bases sitting between them. CDR3 size: 14 residues. Germline CDR1 and CDR2: MDHEN and SYDVKM. The CDR3 here is CASIPQLGYYGYTF. CDR3 bases: TGTGCCAGCATCCCCCAGCTCGGATACTATGGCTACACCTTC.

This clonotype was seen at least ten times. The V and J genes are TRBV7-9 and TRBJ1-1, with D possibly being TRBD1 (6 bases). Per germline, CDR1 SEHNR and CDR2 FQNEAQ (reference sequence). Trimming removed 1 base at V and 4 bases at J, with 10 bases between. The CDR3 is 14 amino acids. The DNA of the CDR3 is TGTGCCAGCAGCTTAGTCAGGGGAAGCACTGAAGCTTTCTTT. It encodes CASSLVRGSTEAFF.

About this clonotype: It may be a read error: a sequence one base away is much more abundant. This chain uses TRBV5-6 with TRBJ1-2, with TRBD1 matching over 8 bases. V lost 3 bases to trimming and J lost 3 bases; unmatched junction nucleotides: 7. CDR1 is SGHDT and CDR2 is YYEEEE in the germline V gene. The CDR3 has 15 residues. DNA for the CDR3: TGTGCCAGCAGCTGGACAGGGAGCAACGACTATGGCTACACCTTC. This translates into CASSWTGSNDYGYTF.

The V and J genes are TRBV30 and TRBJ2-1; D is uncertain. Germline-derived CDR1 and CDR2 are GTSNPN and SVGIG (reference sequence). V lost 2 bases and J lost 13, with 24 bases in between. This CDR3 region has 15 residues. CDR3 in amino acids: CAWSPPTSGMETQFF. The CDR3 DNA follows: TGTGCCTGGAGTCCCCCCACTTCCGGAATGGAGACCCAGTTCTTC. Complete variable domain (other parts from reference TRBV30 and TRBJ2-1): SQTIHQWPATLVQPVGSPLSLECTVEGTSNPNLYWYRQAAGRGLQLLFYSVGIGQISSEVPQNLSASRPQDRQFILSSKKLLLSDSGFYLCAWSPPTSGMETQFFGPGTRLTVL.

In this sample, this clonotype turned up many times. A much larger clone is a single base away; this may be a read error. V is TRBV5-1 and J is TRBJ2-5; either TRBD1 or TRBD2 may supply D (5 bases each). The CDR3 contains 14 residues. V gave up 0 bases and J gave up 11 bases, with 17 bases separating them. Germline-derived CDR1 and CDR2 are SGHRS and YFSETQ. The CDR3 here is CASSLEGRAREQYF. CDR3 DNA: TGCGCCAGCAGCTTGGAGGGACGAGCGCGAGAGCAGTACTTC.

This clonotype came up many times. V gene TRBV9 combines with J gene TRBJ2-7; TRBD2 might be the D (6 bases). Germline V gene lookup returns CDR1 SGDLS and CDR2 YYNGEE. V dropped 3 bases and J dropped 4 bases, with 11 bases sitting between them. The CDR3 length is 13 residues. The CDR3: CASSASGGYEQYF. As DNA, the CDR3 is TGTGCCAGCAGCGCCTCCGGGGGATACGAGCAGTACTTC.

This clonotype was observed at least ten times. The V call is TRBV10-3, the J call TRBJ1-6, with TRBD1 matching over 7 bases. Germline CDR1 and CDR2: ENHRY and SYGVKD. The V segment lost 1 base and the J segment 10 bases; nucleotides outside the gene matches: 10. This CDR3 comprises 16 residues. As DNA, the CDR3 is TGTGCCATCAGTGAGTTGGAGAACAGGGGCCGATCACCCCTCCACTTT. Residues: CAISELENRGRSPLHF.